A selection of T cell receptor beta chains follows, all from one sample in a study of cytomegalovirus exposure and HLA in healthy donors. Repertoires were generated with immunoSEQ multiplex PCR, while TCRdb's copy carries only in-frame clones and drops some. The sample carries approximately 140,000 clones, about four fifths recorded once. Sample: PBMCs. Receptors were obtained from a man between 45 and 60 years old in good health and CMV-seropositive. CDR3s include the opening cysteine and the closing phenylalanine or tryptophan. A D gene is named only where the DNA matches it firmly. Clone size is given for some rows only: seen once, a few or many times, or a class if the clone is expanded.

abundance: NA
len: 14
j_gene: TRBJ2-3
v_gene: TRBV2
d_gene: NA
CDR3nt: TGTGCCAGCAGTGTGCAGGGGAGGGAAGATACGCAGTATTTT
CDR3aa: CASSVQGREDTQYF

abundance: few
len: 15
j_gene: TRBJ2-3
v_gene: TRBV11-2
d_gene: TRBD2
CDR3nt: TGTGCCAGCAGCTTCCTAGCGGTAGAGACAGATACGCAGTATTTT
CDR3aa: CASSFLAVETDTQYF

abundance: NA
len: 15
j_gene: TRBJ1-1
v_gene: TRBV7-3
d_gene: NA
CDR3nt: TGTGCCAGCAGCTTAGCCCCGGTACCGAACACTGAAGCTTTCTTT
CDR3aa: CASSLAPVPNTEAFF

abundance: NA
len: 14
j_gene: TRBJ1-4
v_gene: TRBV2
d_gene: NA
CDR3nt: TGTGCCAGCAACCGACAAGCAACTAATGAAAAACTGTTTTTT
CDR3aa: CASNRQATNEKLFF

abundance: NA
len: 13
j_gene: TRBJ2-5
v_gene: TRBV10-3
d_gene: NA
CDR3nt: TGTGCCATCAGTCGCGGGGTCAGAGAGACCCAGTACTTC
CDR3aa: CAISRGVRETQYF

abundance: NA
len: 16
j_gene: TRBJ2-2
v_gene: TRBV2
d_gene: TRBD2
CDR3nt: TGTGCCAGATCGACTAGCGGGAGGGCCGACACCGGGGAGCTGTTTTTT
CDR3aa: CARSTSGRADTGELFF

abundance: NA
len: 17
j_gene: TRBJ2-1
v_gene: TRBV19
d_gene: TRBD2
CDR3nt: TGTGCCAGTACCGGGACTAGCGGGTTTAGCTCCTACAATGAGCAGTTCTTC
CDR3aa: CASTGTSGFSSYNEQFF

abundance: NA
len: 15
j_gene: TRBJ1-5
v_gene: TRBV19
d_gene: TRBD1
CDR3nt: TGTGCCAGTAGCCCCGGACAGGGCAGCAATCAGCCCCAGCATTTT
CDR3aa: CASSPGQGSNQPQHF

abundance: NA
len: 15
j_gene: TRBJ2-3
v_gene: TRBV6-6
d_gene: NA
CDR3nt: TGTGCCAGCAGACAACGGGGCGGGGACACAGATACGCAGTATTTT
CDR3aa: CASRQRGGDTDTQYF

abundance: NA
len: 14
j_gene: TRBJ2-4
v_gene: TRBV5-1
d_gene: TRBD2
CDR3nt: TGCGCCAGCGGGCATAGCGGGAGCTCGGGCATTCAGTACTTC
CDR3aa: CASGHSGSSGIQYF

abundance: NA
len: 17
j_gene: TRBJ2-7
v_gene: TRBV4-1
d_gene: TRBD2
CDR3nt: TGCGCCAGCAGCCCCCACCTGGGGCTAGCGGGAACCTACGAGCAGTACTTC
CDR3aa: CASSPHLGLAGTYEQYF

abundance: once
len: 14
j_gene: TRBJ2-1
v_gene: TRBV11-2
d_gene: NA
CDR3nt: TGTGCCAGCAGCTTATATAGGACAGTCAATGAGCAGTTCTTC
CDR3aa: CASSLYRTVNEQFF

abundance: NA
len: 13
j_gene: TRBJ1-5
v_gene: TRBV18
d_gene: NA
CDR3nt: TGTGCCAGCTCACAACAGGGATTTCAGCCCCAGCATTTT
CDR3aa: CASSQQGFQPQHF

abundance: NA
len: 15
j_gene: TRBJ2-1
v_gene: TRBV7-3
d_gene: TRBD2
CDR3nt: TGTGCCAGCAGCCCCGGACTAGCGGGGTACAATGAGCAGTTCTTC
CDR3aa: CASSPGLAGYNEQFF

abundance: NA
len: 15
j_gene: TRBJ2-7
v_gene: TRBV5-1
d_gene: TRBD2
CDR3nt: TGCGCCAGCAGCTTGGAAGGCGGGAGTATCTACGAGCAGTACTTC
CDR3aa: CASSLEGGSIYEQYF

abundance: few
len: 14
j_gene: TRBJ2-7
v_gene: TRBV19
d_gene: NA
CDR3nt: TGTGCCAGTAGTATGTGGGCAGGGCAGGACGAGCAGTACTTC
CDR3aa: CASSMWAGQDEQYF

abundance: NA
len: 14
j_gene: TRBJ2-7
v_gene: TRBV6-1
d_gene: NA
CDR3nt: TGTGCCAGCAGTGACTGGGGGCAGTCCTACGAGCAGTACTTC
CDR3aa: CASSDWGQSYEQYF

abundance: NA
len: 14
j_gene: TRBJ2-7
v_gene: TRBV7-2
d_gene: NA
CDR3nt: TGTGCCAGCAGCTTAGCGGGGGCAGGGTACGAGCAGTACTTC
CDR3aa: CASSLAGAGYEQYF

abundance: NA
len: 14
j_gene: TRBJ2-1
v_gene: TRBV5-1
d_gene: TRBD2
CDR3nt: TGCGCCAGCAGCCCGACCGGGGGGAGGAATGAGCAGTTCTTC
CDR3aa: CASSPTGGRNEQFF

abundance: NA
len: 15
j_gene: TRBJ2-3
v_gene: TRBV10-1
d_gene: TRBD2
CDR3nt: TGCGCCAGCAGTGAGACTAGCGGGAGCTCAGATACGCAGTATTTT
CDR3aa: CASSETSGSSDTQYF

abundance: NA
len: 14
j_gene: TRBJ1-4
v_gene: TRBV5-6
d_gene: NA
CDR3nt: TGTGCCAGCAGCCGTGACGTAGGGGTTGAAAAACTGTTTTTT
CDR3aa: CASSRDVGVEKLFF

abundance: few
len: 17
j_gene: TRBJ1-4
v_gene: TRBV16
d_gene: TRBD1
CDR3nt: TGTGCCAGCAGCCAAAAAATGCCAGGGGGAACTAATGAAAAACTGTTTTTT
CDR3aa: CASSQKMPGGTNEKLFF

abundance: NA
len: 17
j_gene: TRBJ1-5
v_gene: TRBV12-1
d_gene: NA
CDR3nt: TGTGCCAGCAGCCCCCGTCCTAGGGACAGCCTGAATCAGCCCCAGCATTTT
CDR3aa: CASSPRPRDSLNQPQHF

abundance: NA
len: 13
j_gene: TRBJ1-2
v_gene: TRBV6-5
d_gene: NA
CDR3nt: TGTGCCAGCAGGGTAGAAGCTAACTATGGCTACACCTTC
CDR3aa: CASRVEANYGYTF

abundance: NA
len: 13
j_gene: TRBJ2-5
v_gene: TRBV2
d_gene: NA
CDR3nt: TGTGCCAGCGTAGCAGGGGGGAGAAAGACCCAGTACTTC
CDR3aa: CASVAGGRKTQYF

abundance: NA
len: 11
j_gene: TRBJ2-7
v_gene: TRBV2
d_gene: NA
CDR3nt: TGTGCCAGCAGTGAACACTCGAGGCAGTACTTC
CDR3aa: CASSEHSRQYF

abundance: NA
len: 15
j_gene: TRBJ1-2
v_gene: TRBV6-5
d_gene: TRBD1
CDR3nt: TGTGCCAGCAGTTCCACTATAAGAGACAGGGAAGGCTACACCTTC
CDR3aa: CASSSTIRDREGYTF

abundance: NA
len: 11
j_gene: TRBJ1-2
v_gene: TRBV30
d_gene: NA
CDR3nt: TGTGCCTGGATCAGGAACTATGGCTACACCTTC
CDR3aa: CAWIRNYGYTF

abundance: NA
len: 12
j_gene: TRBJ1-2
v_gene: TRBV2
d_gene: TRBD1
CDR3nt: TGTGCCAGCAGGACAGGGGGCTATGGCTACACCTTC
CDR3aa: CASRTGGYGYTF

abundance: few
len: 12
j_gene: TRBJ2-7
v_gene: TRBV7-9
d_gene: NA
CDR3nt: TGTTCCAGCAGCTTAGTTCTTTACGAGCAGTACTTC
CDR3aa: CSSSLVLYEQYF

abundance: NA
len: 15
j_gene: TRBJ1-5
v_gene: TRBV2
d_gene: TRBD1
CDR3nt: TGTGCCAGCAGTGATCCGGGACAGCCTAATCAGCCCCAGCATTTT
CDR3aa: CASSDPGQPNQPQHF

abundance: NA
len: 14
j_gene: TRBJ2-1
v_gene: TRBV5-1
d_gene: NA
CDR3nt: TGCGCCAGCAGGGCGCAGGGGTTGTCCAATGAGCAGTTCTTC
CDR3aa: CASRAQGLSNEQFF

abundance: NA
len: 19
j_gene: TRBJ2-6
v_gene: TRBV2
d_gene: TRBD1
CDR3nt: TGTGCCAGCAGCCCCCTACAGGGGGCAGATCACTCTGGGGCCAACGTCCTGACTTTC
CDR3aa: CASSPLQGADHSGANVLTF

abundance: NA
len: 12
j_gene: TRBJ2-1
v_gene: TRBV7-6
d_gene: NA
CDR3nt: TGTGCCAGCAGCCCACTAGGCAATGAGCAGTTCTTC
CDR3aa: CASSPLGNEQFF

abundance: few
len: 15
j_gene: TRBJ1-6
v_gene: TRBV18
d_gene: NA
CDR3nt: TGTGCCAGCTCACCATCGACAGCCCTTAATTCACCCCTCCACTTT
CDR3aa: CASSPSTALNSPLHF

abundance: once
len: 17
j_gene: TRBJ2-5
v_gene: TRBV5-4
d_gene: TRBD2
CDR3nt: TGTGCCAGCAGCACACCCCCCGGGACTAGAGAGTATGAGACCCAGTACTTC
CDR3aa: CASSTPPGTREYETQYF

abundance: few
len: 15
j_gene: TRBJ2-1
v_gene: TRBV27
d_gene: TRBD2
CDR3nt: TGTGCCAGCAGTAGTAGCGGGAGCAATTACAATGAGCAGTTCTTC
CDR3aa: CASSSSGSNYNEQFF

abundance: NA
len: 13
j_gene: TRBJ2-7
v_gene: TRBV30
d_gene: NA
CDR3nt: TGTGCCTGGATAGACAGAGAGACCTACGAGCAGTACTTC
CDR3aa: CAWIDRETYEQYF

abundance: few
len: 13
j_gene: TRBJ2-7
v_gene: TRBV18
d_gene: NA
CDR3nt: TGTGCCAGCTCACCCCGGACAGAGCACGAGCAGTACTTC
CDR3aa: CASSPRTEHEQYF

abundance: NA
len: 14
j_gene: TRBJ1-6
v_gene: TRBV18
d_gene: NA
CDR3nt: TGTGCCAGCTCACCACCACAGGGAAATTCACCCCTCCACTTT
CDR3aa: CASSPPQGNSPLHF

abundance: NA
len: 13
j_gene: TRBJ1-4
v_gene: TRBV7-6
d_gene: TRBD1
CDR3nt: TGTGCCAGCAGCTCCCAGGGGGCGCAGAAACTGTTTTTT
CDR3aa: CASSSQGAQKLFF

abundance: NA
len: 13
j_gene: TRBJ2-1
v_gene: TRBV11-2
d_gene: TRBD2
CDR3nt: TGTGCCAGCGCGACGGGAGGATACAATGAGCAGTTCTTC
CDR3aa: CASATGGYNEQFF

abundance: few
len: 16
j_gene: TRBJ2-2
v_gene: TRBV7-9
d_gene: TRBD2
CDR3nt: TGTGCCAGCGGAGGAGCGGGAGGGATTTACACCGGGGAGCTGTTTTTT
CDR3aa: CASGGAGGIYTGELFF

abundance: NA
len: 15
j_gene: TRBJ1-2
v_gene: TRBV7-2
d_gene: NA
CDR3nt: TGTGCCAGCAGCTTAGCGGCGACAGCTACGACAGGCTACACCTTC
CDR3aa: CASSLAATATTGYTF

abundance: few
len: 15
j_gene: TRBJ1-1
v_gene: TRBV29-1
d_gene: NA
CDR3nt: TGCAGCGTTGGGCCAGGGTGGGGCATGAACACTGAAGCTTTCTTT
CDR3aa: CSVGPGWGMNTEAFF

abundance: NA
len: 15
j_gene: TRBJ1-3
v_gene: TRBV4-1
d_gene: NA
CDR3nt: TGCGCCAGCAGCCTAGTAGGGGGATTCGGAAACACCATATATTTT
CDR3aa: CASSLVGGFGNTIYF

abundance: NA
len: 15
j_gene: TRBJ2-1
v_gene: TRBV28
d_gene: TRBD2
CDR3nt: TGTGCCAGCAGGCCACTAGCGGGATCCTACAATGAGCAGTTCTTC
CDR3aa: CASRPLAGSYNEQFF

abundance: NA
len: 15
j_gene: TRBJ2-5
v_gene: TRBV18
d_gene: TRBD2
CDR3nt: TGTGCCAGCTCACCAAGGACTAGCGGCCAAGAGACCCAGTACTTC
CDR3aa: CASSPRTSGQETQYF

abundance: NA
len: 19
j_gene: TRBJ2-6
v_gene: TRBV4-1
d_gene: NA
CDR3nt: TGCGCCAGCAGTTCCAAGATTTTTGGGGGCCTCTCTGGGGCCAACGTCCTGACTTTC
CDR3aa: CASSSKIFGGLSGANVLTF

abundance: NA
len: 14
j_gene: TRBJ1-5
v_gene: TRBV2
d_gene: NA
CDR3nt: TGTGCCAGCAGCCCTTTTTTCAGCAATCAGCCCCAGCATTTT
CDR3aa: CASSPFFSNQPQHF

abundance: NA
len: 13
j_gene: TRBJ1-1
v_gene: TRBV19
d_gene: NA
CDR3nt: TGTGCCAGTAGTAGCCAGGGGTGGACTGAAGCTTTCTTT
CDR3aa: CASSSQGWTEAFF

abundance: NA
len: 14
j_gene: TRBJ1-6
v_gene: TRBV6-6
d_gene: NA
CDR3nt: TGTGCCAGCAGTGCACAGAGAAATAATTCACCCCTCCACTTT
CDR3aa: CASSAQRNNSPLHF

abundance: NA
len: 14
j_gene: TRBJ2-7
v_gene: TRBV6-1
d_gene: TRBD1
CDR3nt: TGTGCCAGCCTTAGGACAGGGCAGGCCTACGAGCAGTACTTC
CDR3aa: CASLRTGQAYEQYF

abundance: NA
len: 16
j_gene: TRBJ2-7
v_gene: TRBV5-1
d_gene: TRBD1
CDR3nt: TGCGCCAGCAGCTCCGGGACAGGGATGGTATCCTACGAGCAGTACTTC
CDR3aa: CASSSGTGMVSYEQYF

abundance: few
len: 12
j_gene: TRBJ1-4
v_gene: TRBV29-1
d_gene: NA
CDR3nt: TGCAGCATCCGGGGGGCTAATGAAAAACTGTTTTTT
CDR3aa: CSIRGANEKLFF

abundance: NA
len: 16
j_gene: TRBJ2-1
v_gene: TRBV5-1
d_gene: TRBD2
CDR3nt: TGCGCCAGCAGCCCTCTAGCGGGAGGCCCCTACAATGAGCAGTTCTTC
CDR3aa: CASSPLAGGPYNEQFF

abundance: NA
len: 14
j_gene: TRBJ1-5
v_gene: TRBV6-1
d_gene: NA
CDR3nt: TGTGCCAGCAAGCGGGGGTATCGGGATCAGCCCCAGCATTTT
CDR3aa: CASKRGYRDQPQHF

abundance: NA
len: 14
j_gene: TRBJ1-3
v_gene: TRBV30
d_gene: NA
CDR3nt: TGTGCCTGGTCCTTCCTGAGCTCTGGAAACACCATATATTTT
CDR3aa: CAWSFLSSGNTIYF

abundance: NA
len: 12
j_gene: TRBJ2-7
v_gene: TRBV30
d_gene: TRBD1
CDR3nt: TGTGCCTGGAGTACAGGGGGCTACGAGCAGTACTTC
CDR3aa: CAWSTGGYEQYF

abundance: NA
len: 15
j_gene: TRBJ2-1
v_gene: TRBV5-1
d_gene: NA
CDR3nt: TGCGCCAGCAGCTTGGTGGGGGAGGTACACAATGAGCAGTTCTTC
CDR3aa: CASSLVGEVHNEQFF